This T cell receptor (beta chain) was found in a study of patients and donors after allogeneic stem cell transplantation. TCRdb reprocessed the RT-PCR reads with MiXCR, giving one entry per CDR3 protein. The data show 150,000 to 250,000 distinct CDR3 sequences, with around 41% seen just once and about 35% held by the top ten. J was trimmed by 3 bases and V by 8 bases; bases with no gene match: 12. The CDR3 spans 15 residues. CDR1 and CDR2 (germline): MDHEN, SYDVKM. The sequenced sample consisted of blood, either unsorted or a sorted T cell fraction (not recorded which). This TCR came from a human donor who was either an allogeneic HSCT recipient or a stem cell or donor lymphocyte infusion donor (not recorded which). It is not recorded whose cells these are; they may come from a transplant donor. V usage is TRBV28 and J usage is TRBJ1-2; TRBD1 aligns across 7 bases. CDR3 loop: CASLGTSTGHYGYTF. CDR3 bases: TGTGCCAGCTTGGGGACCTCGACAGGGCACTATGGCTACACCTTC.